The TCR beta chain under discussion was sequenced for a study of response to subunit inactivated influenza vaccine. Study results and caveats: With each seasonal influenza vaccination, the authors suggested, few new T cells are recruited.

This CDR3 contains 13 residues. Per germline, CDR1 SQVTM and CDR2 ANQGSEA. Trimming removed 5 bases from V and 2 bases from J; junction bases left unmatched: 4. MiXCR, run by TCRdb on the RT-PCR reads, gives a single entry per CDR3 protein. Here the sample spans a few hundred thousand distinct CDR3 sequences, around 15% being singletons. This clonotype was observed a handful of times. The antigen remains unidentified. The sample consisted of PBMCs from blood, taken 11 to 12 days after vaccination. The source of this sequence is a man aged 45-65 years who received an inactivated influenza vaccine. The chain uses TRBV29-1 and TRBJ2-3, with 7 bases lining up with TRBD2. The CDR3 here is CSVRGDSTDTQYF. For the CDR3, the DNA is TGCAGCGTTCGGGGGGACTCCACAGATACGCAGTATTTT.